The 20 T cell receptor beta chains presented below share a single source sample, sequenced in a study of OX40 agonist ivuxolimab in advanced cancers. This table comes from immunoSEQ multiplex PCR, and its TCRdb copy is limited to in-frame clones, with some not included. The sample consists of under 6,500 clones, about two thirds of them appearing once. The specimen comprised CD4+ or CD8+ T cells sorted from blood, sampled in a trial of the OX40 agonist ivuxolimab. These receptors originate from an adult with an advanced solid tumor such as melanoma, head and neck, liver or kidney cancer.

V usage is TRBV21-1 and J usage is TRBJ1-4. TRBV21-1 is a recognized pseudogene. The length of the CDR3 is 17 residues. The DNA for the CDR3 is TGTGCCAGCAGCTTTGGCAGGACCTGTGAAACTAATGAAAAACTGTTTTTT. Translation: CASSFGRTCETNEKLFF.

The genes are TRBV4-1 and TRBJ2-6, with 7 bases identical to TRBD1. This CDR3 contains 15 residues. From germline, CDR1 is MGHRA and CDR2 YSYEKL. Trimming at V came to 8 bases and at J to 0 bases, leaving 4 bases not matched to a gene. DNA for the CDR3: TGCGCCAGCCGGGACAGTAGCTCTGGGGCCAACGTCCTGACTTTC. This encodes CASRDSSSGANVLTF.

CDR3: CASSIGPGADTQYF. The CDR3 DNA follows: TGTGCCAGTAGTATCGGTCCCGGAGCGGATACGCAGTATTTT. The chain has TRBV19 and TRBJ2-3, with D uncertain. The CDR3 length is 14 residues. V lost 3 bases, J lost 6 bases, and 13 bases lay in between. From germline, CDR1 is LNHDA and CDR2 SQIVND (reference sequence).

This clone is medium-sized (0.01 to 0.1%) within its sample. The chain uses TRBV4-3 and TRBJ1-2, with TRBD1 identical over 8 bases. The V gene's germline CDR1 is LGHNA and CDR2 YSLEER. J gave up 5 bases and V 1 base, and 9 bases lay outside the gene matches. This CDR3 region has 16 residues. CDR3 sequence reads: CASSQGWQGARYGYTF. CDR3 nucleotide sequence: TGCGCCAGCAGCCAAGGCTGGCAGGGGGCTAGGTATGGCTACACCTTC.

This rearrangement joins TRBV7-9 to TRBJ1-1; D is unclear. The V and J ends lost 4 bases and 7 bases respectively, with 7 bases between them. CDR3 length: 11 amino acids. Germline values: CDR1 SEHNR, CDR2 FQNEAQ (reference sequence). The CDR3 nucleotides are TGTGCCAGCAGCTCCGAAGGTGAAGCTTTCTTT. Encoded protein: CASSSEGEAFF.

The chain uses TRBV2 and TRBJ2-3; the match to TRBD2 covers 7 bases. Germline CDR1 reads SNHLY; CDR2 reads FYNNEI. Trimming removed 6 bases from V and 0 bases from J; junction bases left unmatched: 3. The CDR3 runs 14 residues. The CDR3 region has the DNA TGTGCCAGCAGGGGGCGGGGGAGCACAGATACGCAGTATTTT. Translated: CASRGRGSTDTQYF. The full variable domain, in which reference TRBV2 and TRBJ2-3 provide the parts outside the CDR3, is EPEVTQTPSHQVTQMGQEVILRCVPISNHLYFYWYRQILGQKVEFLVSFYNNEISEKSEIFDDQFSVERPDGSNFTLKIRSTKLEDSAMYFCASRGRGSTDTQYFGPGTRLTVL.

V gene TRBV19 combines with J gene TRBJ2-1; TRBD1 aligns across 7 bases. This CDR3 has 15 residues. Germline trimming cut 6 bases from V and 3 bases from J; bases unmatched to any gene: 8. Germline V gene lookup returns CDR1 LNHDA and CDR2 SQIVND (reference sequence). CDR3 in amino acids: CASRPGTVNYNEQFF. Written as DNA, the CDR3 is TGTGCCAGTAGACCCGGGACAGTAAACTACAATGAGCAGTTCTTC.

This clone was observed a few times. The chain links TRBV29-1 to TRBJ2-7; D not certain. Germline CDR1 is SQVTM and CDR2 is ANQGSEA. Deletions cut 7 bases from V and 0 bases from J, with 16 bases between. CDR3 length: 14 amino acids. CDR3 nucleotides: TGCAGCGCCCTGACTGTCGAGAGCTCCTACGAGCAGTACTTC. Amino acids: CSALTVESSYEQYF.

The chain has TRBV9 and TRBJ1-1; D might be TRBD1 (6 bases). Germline V CDR1 and CDR2: SGDLS, YYNGEE. The CDR3 length is 15 residues. Trimming removed 0 bases at V and 4 bases at J, with 13 bases between. CDR3 bases: TGTGCCAGCAGCGTAGAGGGGGGGCTTAGCACTGAAGCTTTCTTT. Translated: CASSVEGGLSTEAFF.

The gene calls are TRBV28 and TRBJ2-1, with D perhaps TRBD1 (5 bases). V gave up 7 bases and J gave up 4 bases, with 20 bases separating them. CDR1 and CDR2 from the germline V gene are MDHEN and SYDVKM. The CDR3 runs to 16 residues. DNA for the CDR3: TGTGCCAGCAACCCGATCGGTGGGAAGGGGTACAATGAGCAGTTCTTC. This codes for CASNPIGGKGYNEQFF. The whole variable domain, remainder taken from reference TRBV28 and TRBJ2-1, is DVKVTQSSRYLVKRTGEKVFLECVQDMDHENMFWYRQDPGLGLRLIYFSYDVKMKEKGDIPEGYSVSREKKERFSLILESASTNQTSMYLCASNPIGGKGYNEQFFGPGTRLTVL.

V usage is TRBV11-1 and J usage is TRBJ1-1; no reliable D call. The V end was cut by 5 bases, the J end by 0 bases, with 7 bases between. The CDR3 is 13 amino acids. CDR1 SGHAT and CDR2 FQDESV come from the germline V gene (reference sequence). CDR3 sequence: CASSDQMNTEAFF. CDR3 nucleotide sequence: TGTGCCAGCAGCGACCAGATGAACACTGAAGCTTTCTTT.

This clone rates as medium-sized (0.01 to 0.1%). In DNA form, the CDR3 reads TGTGCCGGTCATAGTGCACAGGGGGCGCCGGCTGATACGCAGTATTTT. It translates to CAGHSAQGAPADTQYF. J is TRBJ2-3 and V is TRBV7-9; 9 positions match TRBD1. CDR3 length: 16 residues. CDR1 and CDR2 from the germline V gene are SEHNR and FQNEAQ (reference sequence). The V gene end was trimmed by 11 bases and the J gene end by 6 bases; junction bases not matched to a gene: 18.

V gene TRBV5-1 combines with J gene TRBJ2-3; TRBD1 agrees at 8 bases. With 2 bases clipped from V and 0 bases from J, the junction kept 8 bases outside the gene matches. Germline CDR1 and CDR2: SGHRS and YFSETQ. The CDR3 loop spans 17 amino acids. The CDR3 reads CASSFLGTGPSTDTQYF. In DNA form, the CDR3 reads TGCGCCAGCAGCTTTTTAGGGACAGGCCCGAGCACAGATACGCAGTATTTT.

This rearrangement joins TRBV19 to TRBJ1-4; D is uncertain. With 5 bases removed from V and 7 bases from J, the gap between germline ends came to 14 bases. This CDR3 comprises 14 residues. The germline V gene encodes CDR1 LNHDA and CDR2 SQIVND (reference sequence). The CDR3 region has the DNA TGTGCCAGTAGTTTCCGCTGGGAAGGTGAAAAACTGTTTTTT. Translated, it gives CASSFRWEGEKLFF.

The J gene is TRBJ2-7, the V gene TRBV28; 10 bases fit TRBD1. This CDR3 region has 17 residues. Trimming removed 4 bases from V and 3 bases from J; junction bases left unmatched: 12. From germline, CDR1 is MDHEN and CDR2 SYDVKM. CDR3 in DNA: TGTGCCAGCAGTTCGGGACCACCGGGACAGGGGATCTACGAGCAGTACTTC. Translated, it gives CASSSGPPGQGIYEQYF.

The rearrangement uses TRBV5-1 and TRBJ2-7; 9 positions match TRBD1. The CDR3 covers 15 residues. J gave up 3 bases and V 3 bases, and 7 bases lay outside the gene matches. Germline loops: CDR1 SGHRS, CDR2 YFSETQ. The DNA of the CDR3 is TGCGCCAGCAGCTCTTATCCGGGACAGGGCTACGAGCAGTACTTC. Translated, it gives CASSSYPGQGYEQYF.

This clone was counted once. This chain links TRBV7-2 with TRBJ1-3; TRBD1 is a possible D gene (6 bases). V lost 4 bases to trimming and J lost 10 bases, with 20 bases between them. The CDR3 loop spans 15 amino acids. Germline V gene sequence: CDR1 SGHTA, CDR2 FQGNSA. The CDR3 coding sequence is TGTGCCAGCAGCTCCTCCGGGGGCAGGGGAACAACCATATATTTT. This codes for CASSSSGGRGTTIYF.

The rearrangement joins TRBV9 to TRBJ2-3; D perhaps matches TRBD1 (6 bases). Germline V CDR1 and CDR2: SGDLS, YYNGEE. Trimming shortened V by 3 bases and J by 0 bases, and 11 bases separated the two germline ends. CDR3 length equals 15 residues. CDR3 sequence: CASSAEQGSTDTQYF. CDR3 sequence (DNA): TGTGCCAGCAGCGCGGAACAGGGAAGCACAGATACGCAGTATTTT.

This clone is deemed medium-sized (0.01 to 0.1%). The J gene is TRBJ2-5, the V gene TRBV7-6; D unresolved. Trimming removed 1 base from V and 0 bases from J, with 9 bases in between. The germline V gene encodes CDR1 SGHVS and CDR2 FNYEAQ. The CDR3 contains 15 residues. CDR3 protein: CASSLDSSDQETQYF. The CDR3 DNA reads as TGTGCCAGCAGCTTAGATAGCTCGGACCAAGAGACCCAGTACTTC.

CDR3 sequence (DNA): TGCGCCAGCAGCCAAGAAGGCTGGGACAGGGGGGGCTACACCTTC. It specifies CASSQEGWDRGGYTF. The gene calls are TRBV4-1 and TRBJ1-2, with 11 bases fitting TRBD1. CDR3 length equals 15 residues. Germline V CDR1 and CDR2: MGHRA, YSYEKL. V trimming: 0 bases; J trimming: 8 bases; junction bases outside the gene matches: 5.